One and the same sample provided the 15 T cell receptor beta chains below, sequenced in a study of blood T cell repertoires in COVID-19. TCRdb's table, derived via immunoSEQ multiplex PCR, lists solely in-frame clones and lacks some. Of tens of thousands of clones in the sample, roughly four fifths were seen once. The sequencing sample was made of peripheral blood. The source of these receptors is a man aged 45-65 years with acute or convalescent COVID-19.

The genes are TRBV30 and TRBJ1-2, with D possibly TRBD1 on 6 matching bases. V lost 5 bases and J 8 bases, leaving 18 bases between the germline ends. CDR3 length: 13 residues. Germline V gene sequence: CDR1 GTSNPN, CDR2 SVGIG (reference sequence). CDR3 in DNA: TGTGCCTGGCGGGAGGGGGACATCGGGGGCTACACCTTC. Translation gives CAWREGDIGGYTF.

The chain carries TRBV6-5 and TRBJ2-7, with a tentative D call TRBD2 (6 bases). Per the germline V gene, CDR1 is MNHEY and CDR2 is SVGAGI. The CDR3 has 15 amino acids. Trimming removed 7 bases from V and 0 bases from J, with 16 bases in between. In DNA, the CDR3 is TGTGCCAGCACGACTGGTGGGAGGAACTCCTACGAGCAGTACTTC. Protein sequence: CASTTGGRNSYEQYF.

The rearrangement joins TRBV6-5 to TRBJ2-7, with 9 nucleotides matching TRBD1. The germline CDR1 and CDR2 sequences are MNHEY and SVGAGI. V lost 7 bases to trimming and J lost 0 bases; unmatched junction nucleotides: 7. This CDR3 region has 15 residues. CDR3: CASIIDRGISYEQYF. Here the CDR3 DNA reads TGTGCCAGCATCATTGACAGGGGGATCTCCTACGAGCAGTACTTC.

The chain combines TRBV4-1 with TRBJ1-4, with TRBD1 as a possible D gene (6 bases). Germline-derived CDR1 and CDR2 are MGHRA and YSYEKL. The CDR3 runs 16 residues. The V gene lost 4 bases and the J gene lost 7 bases, with 19 bases spanning the gap. CDR3 sequence (DNA): TGCGCCAGCAGCCGGGTTCACGGGGGGGCCGGTGAAAAACTGTTTTTT. Translating gives CASSRVHGGAGEKLFF.

This CDR3 reads CASSVLSSANIQYF. DNA for the CDR3: TGTGCCAGCAGCGTACTAAGTTCTGCAAACATTCAGTACTTC. This rearrangement joins TRBV9 to TRBJ2-4, with D hard to call. This CDR3 comprises 14 residues. The V gene's germline CDR1 is SGDLS and CDR2 YYNGEE. The ends were cut back, 1 base at V and 6 bases at J, with 11 bases in the middle.

The V and J genes are TRBV7-9 and TRBJ1-1; 7 nucleotides line up with TRBD1. Germline-derived CDR1 and CDR2 are SEHNR and FQNEAQ (reference sequence). The CDR3 runs to 15 residues. V shed 5 bases and J 4 bases; nucleotides not matched to a gene: 10. The CDR3 DNA reads TGTGCCAGCAGCCAAAGAGGGGGCGCTTCCACTGAAGCTTTCTTT. Encoded protein: CASSQRGGASTEAFF.

This chain connects TRBV27 to TRBJ1-1; 8 bases line up with TRBD1. V trimming: 0 bases; J trimming: 8 bases; junction bases outside the gene matches: 5. From germline, CDR1 is MNHEY and CDR2 SMNVEV (reference sequence). CDR3 length: 14 amino acids. The CDR3 here is CASSLSGTGREAFF. CDR3 in DNA: TGTGCCAGCAGTTTATCCGGGACAGGCAGAGAAGCTTTCTTT.

The chain has TRBV11-2 and TRBJ1-1; 11 bases map to TRBD1. Germline CDR1 and CDR2: SGHAT and FQNNGV. Germline trimming cut 6 bases from V and 1 base from J; bases unmatched to any gene: 7. CDR3 length: 16 residues. The CDR3 region has the DNA TGTGCCAGCAGACCGGACAGGGGGCAGGGGAACACTGAAGCTTTCTTT. Its protein is CASRPDRGQGNTEAFF. The full variable domain, its missing parts supplied by reference TRBV11-2 and TRBJ1-1, is EAGVAQSPRYKIIEKRQSVAFWCNPISGHATLYWYQQILGQGPKLLIQFQNNGVVDDSQLPKDRFSAERLKGVDSTLKIQPAKLEDSAVYLCASRPDRGQGNTEAFFGQGTRLTVV.

This chain links TRBV2 with TRBJ2-7; TRBD1 matches 10 bases. V lost 6 bases, J lost 5 bases, and 10 bases stayed unmatched. Germline V gives CDR1 SNHLY, CDR2 FYNNEI. This CDR3 region has 15 residues. The CDR3 spells CASRAGTGVFNEQYF. The CDR3, as DNA: TGTGCCAGCAGAGCCGGGACAGGGGTCTTCAACGAGCAGTACTTC.

The chain couples TRBV5-1 to TRBJ2-7; weak D call: TRBD1 (6 bases). Per the germline V gene, CDR1 is SGHRS and CDR2 is YFSETQ. The V and J ends lost 0 bases and 8 bases respectively, with 15 bases between them. The CDR3 totals 14 residues. DNA for the CDR3: TGCGCCAGCAGCTTGGACAGGGTCTCCTTCCAGCAGTACTTC. Encoded protein: CASSLDRVSFQQYF.

V usage is TRBV7-9 and J usage is TRBJ2-7, with 8 positions matching TRBD1. Germline V CDR1 and CDR2: SEHNR, FQNEAQ (reference sequence). This CDR3 has 15 amino acids. V lost 1 base to trimming and J lost 4 bases; unmatched junction nucleotides: 6. The CDR3 nucleotides read TGTGCCAGCAGCTTAGGGGACAGGCAAATTTACGAGCAGTACTTC. Protein: CASSLGDRQIYEQYF.

The CDR3 sequence: CASSYRHSDSGNTIYF. For the CDR3, the DNA is TGTGCCAGCAGTTACAGACATTCTGACTCTGGAAACACCATATATTTT. The rearrangement uses TRBV6-5 and TRBJ1-3, with D hard to call. Trimming pared 2 bases from V and 0 bases from J, leaving 11 bases between. Germline V gene lookup returns CDR1 MNHEY and CDR2 SVGAGI. The length of the CDR3 is 16 residues.

This clone appeared a few times. This chain uses TRBV4-2 with TRBJ1-2, with D tentatively TRBD1 (5 bases). Germline V gene sequence: CDR1 LGHNA, CDR2 YNFKEQ. The CDR3 extends over 16 amino acids. V gave up 1 base and J gave up 3 bases, with 15 bases separating them. CDR3 nucleotide sequence: TGTGCCAGCAGCCAAGGGGGCCTCAGGGAGGACTATGGCTACACCTTC. Amino acids: CASSQGGLREDYGYTF.

The chain uses TRBV10-3 and TRBJ2-1; 9 nucleotides agree with TRBD2. The CDR3 runs to 15 residues. After removal of 6 bases from V and 8 bases from J, the junction contained 11 bases not matched to a gene. Germline V gene sequence: CDR1 ENHRY, CDR2 SYGVKD. CDR3 region: CAIRTLAGKEDEQFF. The DNA of the CDR3 is TGTGCCATCAGAACTCTAGCGGGAAAGGAAGATGAGCAGTTCTTC.

The V call is TRBV29-1, the J call TRBJ1-2, with a weak D call TRBD1 (6 bases). Germline CDR1 SQVTM, CDR2 ANQGSEA. Trimming shortened V by 4 bases and J by 2 bases, and 14 bases separated the two germline ends. CDR3 length: 14 amino acids. The CDR3 nucleotides are TGCAGCGTTGCTTCCGGGACAAACAACTATGGCTACACCTTC. It specifies CSVASGTNNYGYTF.